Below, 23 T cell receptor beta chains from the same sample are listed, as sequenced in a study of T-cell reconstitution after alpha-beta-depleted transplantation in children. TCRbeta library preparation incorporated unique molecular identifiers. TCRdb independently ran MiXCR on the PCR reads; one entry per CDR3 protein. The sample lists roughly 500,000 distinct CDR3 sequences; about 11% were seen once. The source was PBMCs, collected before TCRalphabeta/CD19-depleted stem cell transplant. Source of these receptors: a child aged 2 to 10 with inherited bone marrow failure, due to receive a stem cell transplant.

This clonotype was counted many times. DNA of the CDR3: TGCAGCGTTCAAACGACTAGCGAAGCTGAGCAGTTCTTC. Its protein product is CSVQTTSEAEQFF. V usage is TRBV29-1 and J usage is TRBJ2-1; 8 nucleotides match TRBD2. Germline assignment: CDR1 SQVTM and CDR2 ANQGSEA. The CDR3 totals 13 residues. The V gene end was trimmed by 5 bases and the J gene end by 9 bases; junction bases not matched to a gene: 9.

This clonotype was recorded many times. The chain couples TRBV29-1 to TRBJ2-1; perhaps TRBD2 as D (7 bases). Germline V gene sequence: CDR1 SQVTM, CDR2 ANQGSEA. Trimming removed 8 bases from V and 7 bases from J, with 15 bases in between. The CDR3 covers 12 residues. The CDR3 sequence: CSYEGGWNEQFF. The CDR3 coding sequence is TGCAGCTATGAGGGGGGGTGGAATGAGCAGTTCTTC.

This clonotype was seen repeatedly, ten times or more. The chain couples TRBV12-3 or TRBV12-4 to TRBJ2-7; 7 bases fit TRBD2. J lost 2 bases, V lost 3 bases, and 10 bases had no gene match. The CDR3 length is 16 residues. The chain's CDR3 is CASSFLFSGRPYEQYF. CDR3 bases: TGTGCCAGCAGTTTTTTATTTAGCGGGCGACCCTACGAGCAGTACTTC.

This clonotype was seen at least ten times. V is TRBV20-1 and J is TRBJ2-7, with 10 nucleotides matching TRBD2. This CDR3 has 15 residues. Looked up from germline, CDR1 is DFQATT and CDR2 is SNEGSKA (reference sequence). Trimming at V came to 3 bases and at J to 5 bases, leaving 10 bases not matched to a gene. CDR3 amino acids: CSARLLTSGNNEQYF. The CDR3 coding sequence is TGCAGTGCTAGGTTACTAACTAGCGGGAACAACGAGCAGTACTTC.

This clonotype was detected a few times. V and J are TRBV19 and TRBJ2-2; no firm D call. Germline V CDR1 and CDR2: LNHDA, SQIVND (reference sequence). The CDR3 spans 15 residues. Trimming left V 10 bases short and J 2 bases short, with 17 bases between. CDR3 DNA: TGTGCCACCTGCGTCCCGGGCTTAAACACCGGGGAGCTGTTTTTT. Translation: CATCVPGLNTGELFF.

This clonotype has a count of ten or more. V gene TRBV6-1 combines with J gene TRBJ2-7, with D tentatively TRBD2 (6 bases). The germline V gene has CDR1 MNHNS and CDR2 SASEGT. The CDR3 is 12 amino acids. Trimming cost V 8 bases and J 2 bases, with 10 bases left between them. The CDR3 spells CASAWEAYEQYF. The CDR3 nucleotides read TGTGCCAGCGCGTGGGAGGCCTACGAGCAGTACTTC.

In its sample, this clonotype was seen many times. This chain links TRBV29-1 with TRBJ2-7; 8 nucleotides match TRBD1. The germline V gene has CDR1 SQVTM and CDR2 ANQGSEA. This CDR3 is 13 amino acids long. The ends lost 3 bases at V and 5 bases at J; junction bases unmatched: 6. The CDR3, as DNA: TGCAGCGTTGAGAGGACAGGGAGCCACGAGCAGTACTTC. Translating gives CSVERTGSHEQYF.

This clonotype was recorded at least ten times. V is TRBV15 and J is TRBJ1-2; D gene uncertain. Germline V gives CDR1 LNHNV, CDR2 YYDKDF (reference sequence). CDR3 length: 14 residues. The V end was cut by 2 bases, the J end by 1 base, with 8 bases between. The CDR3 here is CATSRMTVNYGYTF. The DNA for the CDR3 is TGTGCCACCAGCAGAATGACGGTTAACTATGGCTACACCTTC.

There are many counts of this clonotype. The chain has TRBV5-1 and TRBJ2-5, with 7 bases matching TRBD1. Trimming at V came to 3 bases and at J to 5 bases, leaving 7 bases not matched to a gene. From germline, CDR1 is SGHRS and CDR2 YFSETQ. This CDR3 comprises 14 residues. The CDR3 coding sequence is TGCGCCAGCAGCTCAAACAGGGGATTCGAGACCCAGTACTTC. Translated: CASSSNRGFETQYF.

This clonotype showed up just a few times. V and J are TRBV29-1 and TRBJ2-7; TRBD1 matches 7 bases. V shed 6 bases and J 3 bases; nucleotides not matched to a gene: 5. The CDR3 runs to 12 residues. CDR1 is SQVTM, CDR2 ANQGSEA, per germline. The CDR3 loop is CSVTGDDYEQYF. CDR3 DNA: TGCAGCGTCACAGGGGATGACTACGAGCAGTACTTC.

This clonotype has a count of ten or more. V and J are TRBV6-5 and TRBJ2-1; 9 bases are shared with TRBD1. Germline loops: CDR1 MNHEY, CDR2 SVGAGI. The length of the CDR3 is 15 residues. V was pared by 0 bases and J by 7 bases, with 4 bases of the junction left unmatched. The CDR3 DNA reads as TGTGCCAGCAGTTACTCTCGACAGGGGGGAAATGAGCAGTTCTTC. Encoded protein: CASSYSRQGGNEQFF.

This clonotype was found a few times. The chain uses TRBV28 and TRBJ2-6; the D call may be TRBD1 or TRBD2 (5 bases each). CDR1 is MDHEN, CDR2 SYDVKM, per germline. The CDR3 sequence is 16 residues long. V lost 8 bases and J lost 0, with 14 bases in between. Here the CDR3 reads CASGREIYSGANVLTF. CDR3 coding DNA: TGTGCCAGCGGCAGGGAGATTTACTCTGGGGCCAACGTCCTGACTTTC.

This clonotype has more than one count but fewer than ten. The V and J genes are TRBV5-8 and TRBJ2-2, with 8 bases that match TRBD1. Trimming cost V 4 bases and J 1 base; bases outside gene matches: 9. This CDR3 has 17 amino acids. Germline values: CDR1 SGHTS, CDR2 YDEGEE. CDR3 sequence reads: CASSPGAGQGNTGELFF. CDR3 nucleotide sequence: TGTGCCAGCAGCCCCGGGGCCGGACAGGGGAACACCGGGGAGCTGTTTTTT.

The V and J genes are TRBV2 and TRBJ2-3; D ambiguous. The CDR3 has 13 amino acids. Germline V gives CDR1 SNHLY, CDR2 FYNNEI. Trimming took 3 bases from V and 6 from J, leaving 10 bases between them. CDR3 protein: CASSDVSPDTQYF. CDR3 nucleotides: TGTGCCAGCAGTGATGTCTCCCCCGATACGCAGTATTTT.

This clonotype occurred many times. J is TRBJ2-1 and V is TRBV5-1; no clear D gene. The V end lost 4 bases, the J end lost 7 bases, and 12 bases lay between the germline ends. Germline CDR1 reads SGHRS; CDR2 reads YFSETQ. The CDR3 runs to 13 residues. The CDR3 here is CASSSDPVNEQFF. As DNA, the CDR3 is TGCGCCAGCAGCAGCGACCCGGTTAATGAGCAGTTCTTC.

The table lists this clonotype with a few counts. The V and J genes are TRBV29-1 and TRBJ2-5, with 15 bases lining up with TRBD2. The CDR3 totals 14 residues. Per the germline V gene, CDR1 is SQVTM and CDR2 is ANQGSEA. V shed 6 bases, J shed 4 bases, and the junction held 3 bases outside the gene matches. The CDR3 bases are TGCAGCGTAGGACTAGCGGGAGGGCGAGAGACCCAGTACTTC. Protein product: CSVGLAGGRETQYF.

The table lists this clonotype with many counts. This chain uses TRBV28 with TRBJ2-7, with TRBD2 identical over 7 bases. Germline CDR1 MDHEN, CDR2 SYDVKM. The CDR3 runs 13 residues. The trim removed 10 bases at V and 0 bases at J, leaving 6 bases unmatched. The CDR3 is CATVLANSYEQYF. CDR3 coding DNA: TGTGCCACCGTACTAGCGAACTCCTACGAGCAGTACTTC.

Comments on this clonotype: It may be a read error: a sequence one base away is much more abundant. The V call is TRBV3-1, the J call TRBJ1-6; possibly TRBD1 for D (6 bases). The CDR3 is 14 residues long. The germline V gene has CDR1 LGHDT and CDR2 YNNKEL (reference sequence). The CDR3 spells CASSQAGADSPLRF. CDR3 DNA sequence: TGTGCCAGCAGCCAAGCAGGGGCGGATTCACCCCTCCGCTTT.

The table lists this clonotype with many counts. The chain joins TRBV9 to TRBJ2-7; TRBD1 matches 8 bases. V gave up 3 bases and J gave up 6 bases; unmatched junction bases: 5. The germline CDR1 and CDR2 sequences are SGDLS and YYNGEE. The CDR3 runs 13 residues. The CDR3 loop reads CASSGSTGGEQYF. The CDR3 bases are TGTGCCAGCAGCGGCTCCACAGGGGGCGAGCAGTACTTC.

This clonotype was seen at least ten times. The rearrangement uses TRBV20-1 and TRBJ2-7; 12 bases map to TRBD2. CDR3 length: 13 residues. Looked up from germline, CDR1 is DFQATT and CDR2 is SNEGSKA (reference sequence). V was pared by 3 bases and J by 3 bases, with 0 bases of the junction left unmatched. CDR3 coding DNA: TGCAGTGCTAGGACTAGCGGGAGCTACGAGCAGTACTTC. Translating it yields CSARTSGSYEQYF.

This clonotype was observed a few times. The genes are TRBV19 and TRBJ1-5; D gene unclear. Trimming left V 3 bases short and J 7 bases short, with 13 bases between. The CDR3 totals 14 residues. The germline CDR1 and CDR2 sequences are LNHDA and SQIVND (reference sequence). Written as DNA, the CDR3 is TGTGCCAGTAGTATCCCGTCCGGTTTCCAGCCCCAGCATTTT. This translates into CASSIPSGFQPQHF.

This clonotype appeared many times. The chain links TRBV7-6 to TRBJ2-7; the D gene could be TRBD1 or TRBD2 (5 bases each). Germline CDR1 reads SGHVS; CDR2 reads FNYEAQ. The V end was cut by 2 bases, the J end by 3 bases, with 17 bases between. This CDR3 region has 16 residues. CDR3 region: CASSLSGALPIYEQYF. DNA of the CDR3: TGTGCCAGCAGCTTATCCGGGGCCCTACCTATCTACGAGCAGTACTTC. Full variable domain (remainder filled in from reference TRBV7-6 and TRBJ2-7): GAGVSQSPRYKVTKRGQDVALRCDPISGHVSLYWYRQALGQGPEFLTYFNYEAQQDKSGLPNDRFSAERPEGSISTLTIQRTEQRDSAMYRCASSLSGALPIYEQYFGPGTRLTVT.

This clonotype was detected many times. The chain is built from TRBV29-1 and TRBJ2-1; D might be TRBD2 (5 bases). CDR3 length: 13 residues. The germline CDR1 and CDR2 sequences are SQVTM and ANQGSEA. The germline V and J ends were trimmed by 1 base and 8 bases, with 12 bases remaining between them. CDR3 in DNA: TGCAGCGTTGAAGGTCTACTAGGCGATGAGCAGTTCTTC. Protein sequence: CSVEGLLGDEQFF.